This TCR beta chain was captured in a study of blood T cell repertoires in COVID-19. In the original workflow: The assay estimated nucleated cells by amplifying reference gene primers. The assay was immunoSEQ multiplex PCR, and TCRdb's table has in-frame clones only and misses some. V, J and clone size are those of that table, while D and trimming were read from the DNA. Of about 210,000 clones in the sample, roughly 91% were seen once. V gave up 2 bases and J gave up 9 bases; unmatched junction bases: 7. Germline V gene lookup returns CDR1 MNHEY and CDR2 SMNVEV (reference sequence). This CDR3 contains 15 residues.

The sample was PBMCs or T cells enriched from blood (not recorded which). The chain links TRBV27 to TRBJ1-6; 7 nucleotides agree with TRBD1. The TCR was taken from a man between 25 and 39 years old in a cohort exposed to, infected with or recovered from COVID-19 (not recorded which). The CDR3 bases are TGTGCCAGCAGTTTAGAGGGGGCCCTATTTTCACCCCTCCACTTT. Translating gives CASSLEGALFSPLHF.